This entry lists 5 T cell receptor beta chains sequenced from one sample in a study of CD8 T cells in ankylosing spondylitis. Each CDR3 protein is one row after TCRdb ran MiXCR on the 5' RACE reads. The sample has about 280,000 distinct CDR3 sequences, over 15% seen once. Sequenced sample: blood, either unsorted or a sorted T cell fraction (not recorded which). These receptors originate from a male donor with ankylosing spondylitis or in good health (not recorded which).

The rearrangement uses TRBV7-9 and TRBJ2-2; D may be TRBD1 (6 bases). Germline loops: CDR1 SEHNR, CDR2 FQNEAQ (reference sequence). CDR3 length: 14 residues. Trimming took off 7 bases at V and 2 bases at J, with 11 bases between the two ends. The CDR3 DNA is TGTGCCAGCACCAAACAGGGAAACACCGGGGAGCTGTTTTTT. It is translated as CASTKQGNTGELFF.

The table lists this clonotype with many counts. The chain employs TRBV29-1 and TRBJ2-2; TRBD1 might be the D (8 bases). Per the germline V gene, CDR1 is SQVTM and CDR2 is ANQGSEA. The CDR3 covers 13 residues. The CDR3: CAGDRTNTGELFF. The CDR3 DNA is TGCGCGGGGGACAGGACCAACACCGGGGAGCTGTTTTTT.

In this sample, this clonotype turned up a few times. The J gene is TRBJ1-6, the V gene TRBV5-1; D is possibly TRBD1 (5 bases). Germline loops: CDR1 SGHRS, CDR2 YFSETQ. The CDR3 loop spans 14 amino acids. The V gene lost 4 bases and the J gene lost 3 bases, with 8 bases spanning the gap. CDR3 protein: CASSTGGYNSPLHF. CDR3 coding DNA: TGCGCCAGCAGCACGGGGGGCTATAATTCACCCCTCCACTTT.

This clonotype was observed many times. Written as DNA, the CDR3 is TGCGCCAGCAGCCAAGATCCCAGTAGCGGGAGCCCAGATACGCAGTATTTT. Amino acids: CASSQDPSSGSPDTQYF. The rearrangement joins TRBV4-1 to TRBJ2-3; 9 nucleotides agree with TRBD2. Germline-derived CDR1 and CDR2 are MGHRA and YSYEKL. There are 17 residues in the CDR3. Trimming cost V 0 bases and J 4 bases; bases outside gene matches: 8.

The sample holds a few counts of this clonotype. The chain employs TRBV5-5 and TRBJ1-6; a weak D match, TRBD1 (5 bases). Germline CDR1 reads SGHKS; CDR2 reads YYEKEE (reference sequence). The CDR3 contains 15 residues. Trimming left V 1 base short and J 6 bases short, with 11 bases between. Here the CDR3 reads CASSLFWGGNSPLHF. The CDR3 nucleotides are TGTGCCAGCAGCTTGTTTTGGGGGGGTAATTCACCCCTCCACTTT.